The rows below give T cell receptor beta chains drawn from one sample of a study of a mutant IDH1 vaccine in newly diagnosed glioma. Sequencing was performed with immunoSEQ multiplex PCR; in TCRdb, only in-frame clones are kept and a portion is missing. The sample lists roughly 86,000 clones, roughly 90% occurring once. Their antigens remain unidentified. The input for sequencing was PBMCs, taken from a glioma patient whose treatment included an IDH1 peptide vaccine. These TCRs come from a woman aged 50 to 60 with glioma. Each CDR3 is given with its conserved first and last residue. Size values are once, few and many counts, or a class for expanded clones, and some rows have none.

v_call: TRBV5-1
clone_size: .
j_call: TRBJ1-4
cdr3_aa: CASSLEGTGGATNEKLFF

v_call: TRBV6-6
clone_size: few
j_call: TRBJ1-2
cdr3_aa: CASSYDNSYGYTF

v_call: TRBV9
clone_size: .
j_call: TRBJ2-1
cdr3_aa: CASSTASGPYNEQFF

v_call: TRBV9
clone_size: .
j_call: TRBJ2-1
cdr3_aa: CASSPLRFPRLDEQFF

v_call: TRBV5-1
clone_size: many
j_call: TRBJ2-7
cdr3_aa: CASSPETGSGWMQYF

v_call: TRBV28
clone_size: .
j_call: TRBJ1-1
cdr3_aa: CASSVGGGYGDTEAFF

v_call: TRBV5-1
clone_size: .
j_call: TRBJ2-5
cdr3_aa: CASSAQETQYF

v_call: TRBV18
clone_size: once
j_call: TRBJ1-2
cdr3_aa: CASSVGRSYTF

v_call: TRBV4-1
clone_size: .
j_call: TRBJ1-3
cdr3_aa: CASSQWDTSGNTIYF

v_call: TRBV9
clone_size: .
j_call: TRBJ2-3
cdr3_aa: CASTTMGGIEDTQYF

v_call: TRBV2
clone_size: .
j_call: TRBJ1-6
cdr3_aa: CASSVQSNSPLHF